Presented here are 27 T cell receptor beta chains from one specimen sequenced in a study of immune evolution from preneoplasia to lung adenocarcinoma. Assay: immunoSEQ multiplex PCR; the TCRdb copy retains only in-frame clones and omits some. The sample has about 8,900 clones; 79% are singletons. Sequencing used FFPE lung adenocarcinoma in situ tissue. Receptor source: an elderly person with lung adenocarcinoma.

The chain carries TRBV11-2 and TRBJ2-5, with TRBD2 matching 8 bases. The trim removed 2 bases at V and 3 bases at J, leaving 11 bases unmatched. This CDR3 is 17 amino acids long. Germline V gene data show CDR1 as SGHAT and CDR2 as FQNNGV. The CDR3 region is CASSLKPRNGGEETQYF. As DNA, the CDR3 is TGTGCCAGCAGCTTAAAACCTCGAAACGGGGGGGAAGAGACCCAGTACTTC.

This sequence joins TRBV5-1 and TRBJ1-2; tentative D call: TRBD1 (5 bases). The CDR3 extends over 15 amino acids. CDR1 SGHRS and CDR2 YFSETQ come from the germline V gene. Trimming took 3 bases from V and 8 from J, leaving 20 bases between them. The DNA of the CDR3 is TGCGCCAGCAGCTGGGGGGACCGACTTGAAGGGGGCTACACCTTC. It codes for CASSWGDRLEGGYTF. The whole variable domain, filled in from reference TRBV5-1 and TRBJ1-2, reads KAGVTQTPRYLIKTRGQQVTLSCSPISGHRSVSWYQQTPGQGLQFLFEYFSETQRNKGNFPGRFSGRQFSNSRSEMNVSTLELGDSALYLCASSWGDRLEGGYTFGSGTRLTVV.

This clone was detected only a few times. The V call is TRBV12-5, the J call TRBJ1-1; D remains unclear. Germline assignment: CDR1 LGHNT and CDR2 FRNRAP. V was cut by 7 bases and J by 4 bases, with 13 bases left in between. The CDR3 loop spans 13 amino acids. The CDR3 DNA reads TGTGCTAGTGTTTGGGCTCGGGGCACTGAAGCTTTCTTT. Amino acid sequence: CASVWARGTEAFF.

This clone was seen only a few times. This rearrangement joins TRBV10-1 to TRBJ2-7; 12 nucleotides align to TRBD1. The CDR3 spans 15 residues. V shed 5 bases and J 4 bases; nucleotides not matched to a gene: 6. The germline V gene has CDR1 WNHNN and CDR2 SYGVQD (reference sequence). CDR3 amino acids: CASSTGTGGGYEQYF. The CDR3 DNA reads as TGCGCCAGCAGTACCGGGACAGGGGGCGGGTACGAGCAGTACTTC.

The chain uses TRBV14 and TRBJ2-7; 7 bases are shared with TRBD1. Trimming removed 4 bases from V and 5 bases from J; junction bases left unmatched: 14. The CDR3 has 16 amino acids. The germline V gene encodes CDR1 SGHDN and CDR2 FVKESK. CDR3 sequence: CASSLNRGWGSDEQYF. CDR3 nucleotide sequence: TGTGCCAGCAGCCTCAACAGGGGATGGGGGTCCGACGAGCAGTACTTC.

Here the CDR3 DNA reads TGTGCCAGCAGCTTAGAGTTGACCCGAAGTGGCCAGTACTTC. Encoded protein: CASSLELTRSGQYF. The chain joins TRBV11-2 to TRBJ2-5, with D unclear. Germline assignment: CDR1 SGHAT and CDR2 FQNNGV. The CDR3 loop spans 14 amino acids. The ends were cut back, 0 bases at V and 10 bases at J, with 15 bases in the middle.

In its sample, this clone was seen a few times. The CDR3 sequence is CAISDLQETQYF. Written as DNA, the CDR3 is TGTGCCATCAGTGACCTCCAAGAGACCCAGTACTTC. This chain uses TRBV10-3 with TRBJ2-5; no clear D gene. V was shortened by 3 bases and J by 1 base, with 3 bases between the two germline ends. The CDR3 has 12 amino acids. Germline CDR1 and CDR2: ENHRY and SYGVKD.

This clone has a handful of counts. At one end, the junction sequence differs from germline, possibly due to a read error. The V gene is TRBV2, the J gene TRBJ1-1; weak D call: TRBD1 (5 bases). The CDR3 is 13 residues long. Germline CDR1 is SNHLY and CDR2 is FYNNEI. The CDR3 DNA follows: TGTGCCAGCAGCCACCCAGGGAACCCTGAAGCTTTCTTT. This sequence encodes CASSHPGNPEAFF.

This clone was picked up a small number of times. The chain recombines TRBV9 with TRBJ2-2, with 7 bases aligning to TRBD1. Germline CDR1 reads SGDLS; CDR2 reads YYNGEE. Trimming cost V 4 bases and J 4 bases; bases outside gene matches: 7. CDR3 length: 15 residues. This chain's CDR3 is CASSSATGSTGELFF. CDR3 coding DNA: TGTGCCAGCAGCTCCGCGACAGGGTCCACCGGGGAGCTGTTTTTT.

The rearrangement joins TRBV11-2 to TRBJ2-5, with D unclear. This CDR3 region has 14 residues. The V and J ends lost 0 bases and 6 bases respectively, with 11 bases between them. Looked up from germline, CDR1 is SGHAT and CDR2 is FQNNGV. CDR3 region: CASSLDQWVKTQYF. DNA for the CDR3: TGTGCCAGCAGCTTAGATCAATGGGTGAAGACCCAGTACTTC.

This chain links TRBV5-6 with TRBJ2-7, with D unresolved. Between the trimmed V and J ends, which lost 2 bases and 6 bases, there was a span of 9 bases. The CDR3 spans 12 residues. From germline, CDR1 is SGHDT and CDR2 YYEEEE. In DNA form, the CDR3 reads TGTGCCAGCAGCTTTTCGGCTGGCGAGCAGTACTTC. This sequence encodes CASSFSAGEQYF.

This chain connects TRBV9 to TRBJ2-3; D uncertain. The CDR3 spans 12 residues. Germline CDR1 and CDR2: SGDLS and YYNGEE. The ends were cut back, 2 bases at V and 5 bases at J, with 6 bases in the middle. In DNA form, the CDR3 reads TGTGCCAGCAGCGTCGTGGGAGATACGCAGTATTTT. Translating gives CASSVVGDTQYF.

This chain joins TRBV18 and TRBJ2-4, with a weak D call TRBD2 (5 bases). The CDR3 totals 15 residues. With 1 base removed from V and 1 base from J, the gap between germline ends came to 8 bases. Germline V gene lookup returns CDR1 KGHSH and CDR2 LQKENI. CDR3 in amino acids: CASSPHPGAKNIQYF. DNA for the CDR3: TGTGCCAGCTCACCACATCCGGGGGCCAAAAACATTCAGTACTTC.

The J gene is TRBJ2-7, the V gene TRBV30; tentatively, D is TRBD1 (6 bases). Germline CDR1 GTSNPN, CDR2 SVGIG (reference sequence). This CDR3 region has 12 residues. V was shortened by 0 bases and J by 6 bases, with 9 bases between the two germline ends. The CDR3 coding sequence is TGTGCCTGGAGTGTACAAGGGGGCGAGCAGTACTTC. Its translation: CAWSVQGGEQYF.

The rearrangement joins TRBV5-6 to TRBJ1-6; the D is unclear. The germline V gene has CDR1 SGHDT and CDR2 YYEEEE. Trimming took off 0 bases at V and 7 bases at J, with 5 bases between the two ends. This CDR3 is built from 13 residues. As DNA, the CDR3 is TGTGCCAGCAGCTTGGGAAGGAATTCACCCCTCCACTTT. Amino acids: CASSLGRNSPLHF. Full variable domain (outside the CDR3, taken from reference TRBV5-6 and TRBJ1-6): DAGVTQSPTHLIKTRGQQVTLRCSPKSGHDTVSWYQQALGQGPQFIFQYYEEEERQRGNFPDRFSGHQFPNYSSELNVNALLLGDSALYLCASSLGRNSPLHFGNGTRLTVT.

The chain has TRBV12-1 and TRBJ2-2; the table names TRBD1, a call not compared with the DNA. TRBV12-1 is shown as a pseudogene. The CDR3 length is 16 residues. The CDR3 DNA reads as TGTGCCAGCAGCCTCGCGACAGGGGCGAACACCGGGGAGCTGTTTTTT. Translated, it gives CASSLATGANTGELFF.

The chain uses TRBV6-5 and TRBJ1-4, with D tentatively TRBD1 (5 bases). The CDR3 is 14 residues long. Germline CDR1 is MNHEY and CDR2 is SVGAGI. V dropped 2 bases and J dropped 8 bases, with 12 bases sitting between them. CDR3 region: CASSYRGSDEKLFF. The CDR3 region has the DNA TGTGCCAGCAGTTACCGGGGGTCTGACGAAAAACTGTTTTTT.

The V call is TRBV18, the J call TRBJ2-3; 9 positions agree with TRBD2. CDR1 and CDR2 from the germline V gene are KGHSH and LQKENI. V lost 2 bases, J lost 2 bases, and 2 bases stayed unmatched. CDR3 length equals 15 residues. In DNA, the CDR3 is TGTGCCAGCTCACCAGAGCGGGGGGACACAGATACGCAGTATTTT. This sequence encodes CASSPERGDTDTQYF.

The chain has TRBV7-2 and TRBJ1-1; D unresolved. Per the germline V gene, CDR1 is SGHTA and CDR2 is FQGNSA. The V end lost 2 bases, the J end lost 8 bases, and 15 bases lay between the germline ends. This CDR3 is 14 amino acids long. The CDR3 spells CASSLMVGHPEAFF. The CDR3, as DNA: TGTGCCAGCAGCTTAATGGTCGGGCACCCCGAAGCTTTCTTT.

This clone was observed once. The chain joins TRBV19 to TRBJ2-5; D gene uncertain. Between the trimmed V and J ends, which lost 7 bases and 1 base, there was a span of 13 bases. Germline V gene data show CDR1 as LNHDA and CDR2 as SQIVND (reference sequence). The CDR3 loop spans 14 amino acids. CDR3 nucleotide sequence: TGTGCCAGTAAGGATACTAATTCCCAAGAGACCCAGTACTTC. It is translated as CASKDTNSQETQYF.

The V gene is TRBV12-5, the J gene TRBJ1-2, with 11 bases that match TRBD1. This CDR3 contains 16 residues. Germline assignment: CDR1 LGHNT and CDR2 FRNRAP. V was pared by 9 bases and J by 6 bases, with 15 bases of the junction left unmatched. The CDR3 sequence is CARDPPKDRGRHGYTF. The CDR3 nucleotides are TGTGCTAGGGACCCACCTAAGGACAGGGGGCGCCATGGCTACACCTTC.

CDR3 nucleotide sequence: TGTGCCAGCAGCTTAGAGGGAGAGTATGGCTACACCTTC. It yields the protein CASSLEGEYGYTF. This chain links TRBV7-6 with TRBJ1-2; D is uncertain. Germline V gene sequence: CDR1 SGHVS, CDR2 FNYEAQ. Trimming removed 1 base from V and 5 bases from J, with 8 bases in between. The CDR3 loop spans 13 amino acids. The complete variable domain, with remaining parts taken from reference TRBV7-6 and TRBJ1-2, reads GAGVSQSPRYKVTKRGQDVALRCDPISGHVSLYWYRQALGQGPEFLTYFNYEAQQDKSGLPNDRFSAERPEGSISTLTIQRTEQRDSAMYRCASSLEGEYGYTFGSGTRLTVV.

The chain links TRBV4-2 to TRBJ1-1; 7 nucleotides agree with TRBD1. CDR3 length: 15 residues. From germline, CDR1 is LGHNA and CDR2 YNFKEQ. With V trimmed by 0 bases and J by 11 bases, 12 bases remained unmatched. CDR3 sequence (DNA): TGTGCCAGCAGCCAAGACGACAGGGAGGGATTGATCGCTTTCTTT. It codes for CASSQDDREGLIAFF.

With regard to this clone: Additional DNA sequences in this sample encode the identical CDR3. This chain joins TRBV5-4 and TRBJ2-5, with D possibly TRBD2 on 5 matching bases. This CDR3 comprises 14 residues. Trimming removed 0 bases at V and 2 bases at J, with 8 bases between. Germline V gives CDR1 SGHNT, CDR2 YYREEE (reference sequence). This chain's CDR3 is CASSLDTGQETQYF. DNA of the CDR3: TGTGCCAGCAGCTTGGATACGGGGCAAGAGACCCAGTACTTC.

The rearrangement uses TRBV5-4 and TRBJ2-2, with 8 bases fitting TRBD2. V lost 4 bases and J lost 6; bases outside the gene matches: 8. The CDR3 length is 15 residues. Germline V gene data show CDR1 as SGHNT and CDR2 as YYREEE (reference sequence). As DNA, the CDR3 is TGTGCCAGCAGCCCCGGGGGGGGCGAGCCCGGGGAGCTGTTTTTT. As protein: CASSPGGGEPGELFF.

Written as DNA, the CDR3 is TGCAGCGCCGGACAGAAGAAGGACACTGAAGCTTTCTTT. Its translation: CSAGQKKDTEAFF. This chain links TRBV29-1 with TRBJ1-1, with D possibly TRBD1 on 6 matching bases. CDR1 and CDR2 (germline): SQVTM, ANQGSEA. The V gene lost 7 bases and the J gene lost 3 bases, with 15 bases spanning the gap. CDR3 length: 13 amino acids.

The V call is TRBV5-4, the J call TRBJ2-3; TRBD2 might be the D (5 bases). Germline V CDR1 and CDR2: SGHNT, YYREEE (reference sequence). The CDR3 has 12 amino acids. The CDR3 nucleotides read TGTGCTGGCAGCGGCAGCACAGATACGCAGTATTTT. This sequence encodes CAGSGSTDTQYF.